Listed below are T cell receptor beta chains from one sample, sequenced in a study of a mutant IDH1 vaccine in newly diagnosed glioma. Here immunoSEQ multiplex PCR was the method, and the copy in TCRdb shows in-frame clones only, minus some. This table has about 56,000 clones, 70% to 90% appearing once. The antigens for these receptors are not known. This sample comprised PBMCs, obtained from a glioma patient whose treatment included an IDH1 peptide vaccine. The source is a man in his forties with glioma. The conserved cysteine and the conserved F or W are not part of the CDR3 here.

v_gene,CDR3aa
TRBV10-3,AIRGQAYEQY
TRBV7-9,ASSLVDSNQPQH
TRBV27,ASSLGAISIGGAEAF
TRBV27,ASSRPGGRNEAF
TRBV6-5,ASSYSATGAQETQY
TRBV7-7,ASSQNRLGLAYNEQF
TRBV9,ASSVASDLAGAVKNIQY
TRBV19,ASRATYQPQH
TRBV29-1,SVEDQGQGAYEQY
TRBV6-5,ASSKPGQGPYEQY
TRBV4-3,ASSQLSGTSTDTQY
TRBV5-4,ASGGSQETQY
TRBV4-3,ASSQGPGVSDEQF
TRBV5-8,ASSLGTSLYHEQY
TRBV5-1,ASSSGLGGTDTQY
TRBV20-1,SAGGEQY
TRBV13,ASSSDAGDPNQETQY
TRBV21-1,ASSGSGDEQF
TRBV6-4,ASSDGQTINEQF
TRBV10-3,AISVGGPYEQY
TRBV19,ATSAGGPLEQY
TRBV4-1,ASSHPGQGNGYT
TRBV7-9,ASSHLRDLYEQY
TRBV29-1,SVVSPPKNIQY
TRBV5-5,ASSLVRGFYGYT
TRBV7-8,ASSQGTSGIYEQY
TRBV5-4,ASSSRGAGGADTQY
TRBV7-9,ASSLRAAGQVGYEQY
TRBV27,ASSLAGGRGNQPQH
TRBV27,ASRLGLTPSTGELF
TRBV20-1,IPGNEKLF
TRBV19,ASSLAGTNPRGQF
TRBV6-1,ASQGGNNEKLF
TRBV5-4,ASSSTRDTQY
TRBV6-1,ASSELGQSYEQY
TRBV9,ASSRRAGGNEQY
TRBV28,ASGTGTGGNQPQH
TRBV11-2,ASSLGYGQRNEKLF
TRBV11-3,ASSLGTAGEQY
TRBV27,ASSFYPSRDHLWY
TRBV5-4,ASSSRGGGTYEQY
TRBV5-1,ASSTPSGGELF
TRBV6-6,ASSPTGERETQY
TRBV9,ASFLSAYGYT
TRBV5-1,ASSRQKGYEQY
TRBV21-1,ASSKAPFGVEPYSNQPQH
TRBV7-9,ASNRGTGVQETQY
TRBV18,ASSPGTGAVEQY
TRBV5-4,ASSVRTGLGTDTQY